This entry lists 32 T cell receptor beta chains sequenced from one sample in a study of OX40 agonist ivuxolimab in advanced cancers. Profiled with immunoSEQ multiplex PCR; TCRdb holds only in-frame clones, not every one. This table holds roughly 40,000 clones, approximately 91% found once. The sample in question was CD4+ or CD8+ T cells sorted from blood, obtained in a trial of the OX40 agonist ivuxolimab. Source of these receptors: an adult with an advanced solid tumor such as melanoma, head and neck, liver or kidney cancer.

V and J are TRBV30 and TRBJ1-1; D is possibly TRBD1 (5 bases). CDR3 length: 14 residues. Germline V CDR1 and CDR2: GTSNPN, SVGIG (reference sequence). Trimming left V 4 bases short and J 3 bases short, with 15 bases between. CDR3 sequence: CAWTLTGLYTEAFF. CDR3 nucleotides: TGTGCCTGGACCCTCACGGGGCTGTACACTGAAGCTTTCTTT.

The chain couples TRBV9 to TRBJ1-1; D is possibly TRBD1 (5 bases). Between the trimmed V and J ends, which lost 0 bases and 0 bases, there was a span of 12 bases. The CDR3 runs to 16 residues. CDR1 is SGDLS, CDR2 YYNGEE, per germline. The CDR3, as DNA: TGTGCCAGCAGCGTAGATGACAGATTCATGAACACTGAAGCTTTCTTT. Protein product: CASSVDDRFMNTEAFF.

This chain joins TRBV30 and TRBJ1-1; D not certain. Germline V gene data show CDR1 as GTSNPN and CDR2 as SVGIG (reference sequence). The germline V and J ends were trimmed by 1 base and 0 bases, with 6 bases remaining between them. This CDR3 contains 13 residues. The CDR3: CAWSGGMNTEAFF. As DNA, the CDR3 is TGTGCCTGGAGTGGGGGTATGAACACTGAAGCTTTCTTT.

This chain links TRBV9 with TRBJ1-1, with D hard to call. The CDR3 has 13 residues. Germline CDR1 reads SGDLS; CDR2 reads YYNGEE. Trimming took 3 bases from V and 3 from J, leaving 9 bases between them. The CDR3 coding sequence is TGTGCCAGCAGCGCTACATACTACACTGAAGCTTTCTTT. Protein product: CASSATYYTEAFF. The full variable domain, with the rest looked up from reference TRBV9 and TRBJ1-1, is DSGVTQTPKHLITATGQRVTLRCSPRSGDLSVYWYQQSLDQGLQFLIQYYNGEERAKGNILERFSAQQFPDLHSELNLSSLELGDSALYFCASSATYYTEAFFGQGTRLTVV.

The V gene is TRBV6-5, the J gene TRBJ2-5, with 8 nucleotides matching TRBD1. The V gene's germline CDR1 is MNHEY and CDR2 SVGAGI. Unmatched junction bases numbered 6, after V lost 5 bases and J lost 4 bases. The CDR3 runs to 14 residues. The CDR3 bases are TGTGCCAGCAGTCGGCAGGGGGCGCGAGAGACCCAGTACTTC. Protein: CASSRQGARETQYF.

CDR3 sequence: CASSLSDEQYF. DNA for the CDR3: TGCGCCAGCTCTTTATCCGACGAGCAGTACTTC. The V call is TRBV10-2, the J call TRBJ2-7; D remains ambiguous. The V end lost 8 bases, the J end lost 5 bases, and 10 bases lay between the germline ends. In germline, CDR1 is WSHSY, CDR2 SAAADI. The CDR3 totals 11 residues.

The chain has TRBV7-3 and TRBJ2-1; the match to TRBD2 covers 12 bases. V shed 5 bases and J 2 bases; nucleotides not matched to a gene: 1. The V gene's germline CDR1 is SGHTA and CDR2 FQGTGA. This CDR3 region has 15 residues. The CDR3 is CASSGTSGPYNEQFF. CDR3 coding DNA: TGTGCCAGCAGCGGGACTAGCGGGCCCTACAATGAGCAGTTCTTC.

The chain links TRBV27 to TRBJ2-7; 7 bases are shared with TRBD1. CDR3 length: 12 residues. Germline V gene data show CDR1 as MNHEY and CDR2 as SMNVEV (reference sequence). The trim removed 5 bases at V and 7 bases at J, leaving 5 bases unmatched. The CDR3 loop reads CASSPTGLEQYF. As DNA, the CDR3 is TGTGCCAGCAGTCCGACAGGGCTTGAGCAGTACTTC.

V gene TRBV4-1 combines with J gene TRBJ2-1; D assignment may be TRBD1 or TRBD2 (7 bases each). The CDR3 runs 17 residues. From germline, CDR1 is MGHRA and CDR2 YSYEKL. V lost 2 bases and J lost 8, with 22 bases in between. The chain's CDR3 is CASSQRQGLPSIDEQFF. Here the CDR3 DNA reads TGCGCCAGCAGCCAAAGACAGGGACTACCCTCGATCGATGAGCAGTTCTTC.

The V and J genes are TRBV6-6 and TRBJ2-5; D call uncertain. The CDR3 has 14 amino acids. From germline, CDR1 is MNHNY and CDR2 SVGAGI (reference sequence). V lost 0 bases and J lost 0, with 5 bases in between. The CDR3 region is CASSYSRNQETQYF. The CDR3 bases are TGTGCCAGCAGTTACTCCAGAAACCAAGAGACCCAGTACTTC.

The chain recombines TRBV5-1 with TRBJ1-6; the match to TRBD1 covers 8 bases. V trimming: 4 bases; J trimming: 7 bases; junction bases outside the gene matches: 7. Germline CDR1 is SGHRS and CDR2 is YFSETQ. The CDR3 is 15 residues long. Here the CDR3 DNA reads TGCGCCAGCAGCGTCGACAGGGGACTGAATTCACCCCTCCACTTT. Protein: CASSVDRGLNSPLHF. Full variable domain (remainder filled in from reference TRBV5-1 and TRBJ1-6): KAGVTQTPRYLIKTRGQQVTLSCSPISGHRSVSWYQQTPGQGLQFLFEYFSETQRNKGNFPGRFSGRQFSNSRSEMNVSTLELGDSALYLCASSVDRGLNSPLHFGNGTRLTVT.

This chain links TRBV25-1 with TRBJ1-5, with 9 bases lining up with TRBD1. Germline V gene sequence: CDR1 MGHDK, CDR2 SYGVNS. J was trimmed by 0 bases and V by 4 bases; bases with no gene match: 4. The CDR3 consists of 16 residues. The CDR3 nucleotides read TGTGCCAGCAGTGGTGGACAGGGGTTTAGCAATCAGCCCCAGCATTTT. Protein product: CASSGGQGFSNQPQHF. The full variable domain, with the rest looked up from reference TRBV25-1 and TRBJ1-5, is EADIYQTPRYLVIGTGKKITLECSQTMGHDKMYWYQQDPGMELHLIHYSYGVNSTEKGDLSSESTVSRIRTEHFPLTLESARPSHTSQYLCASSGGQGFSNQPQHFGDGTRLSIL.

The V and J genes are TRBV7-9 and TRBJ2-7; 9 bases align to TRBD2. CDR1 and CDR2 from the germline V gene are SEHNR and FQNEAQ (reference sequence). V dropped 4 bases and J dropped 5; count of bases not matched to a gene: 6. CDR3 length: 14 residues. The CDR3 DNA sequence: TGTGCCAGCAGCTCTAGCGGGAATCCCGACGAGCAGTACTTC. This codes for CASSSSGNPDEQYF.

V gene TRBV7-9 combines with J gene TRBJ2-1, with TRBD2 identical over 10 bases. The CDR3 contains 16 residues. J gave up 6 bases and V 1 base, and 6 bases lay outside the gene matches. Per germline, CDR1 SEHNR and CDR2 FQNEAQ (reference sequence). CDR3 nucleotides: TGTGCCAGCAGCTTAGTAGGTAGCGGGAGGAGCAATGAGCAGTTCTTC. This encodes CASSLVGSGRSNEQFF.

The chain has TRBV21-1 and TRBJ2-4. TRBV21-1 is labeled a pseudogene. The CDR3 contains 15 residues. CDR3 region: CVASDDGVAKNIQYF. The DNA of the CDR3 is TGTGTCGCGAGCGACGATGGGGTAGCCAAAAACATTCAGTACTTC.

This clone occurred a few times. V gene TRBV2 combines with J gene TRBJ2-7; no reliable D call. Germline assignment: CDR1 SNHLY and CDR2 FYNNEI. This CDR3 has 13 amino acids. V lost 1 base, J lost 3 bases, and 7 bases lay in between. CDR3 in amino acids: CASSEGPDYEQYF. CDR3 nucleotide sequence: TGTGCCAGCAGTGAAGGTCCCGACTACGAGCAGTACTTC.

This rearrangement joins TRBV29-1 to TRBJ2-5, with 10 bases lining up with TRBD2. V was pared by 3 bases and J by 3 bases, with 7 bases of the junction left unmatched. The germline V gene has CDR1 SQVTM and CDR2 ANQGSEA. This CDR3 is built from 15 residues. The CDR3 DNA reads TGCAGCGTTGATTGGCTAGCGGGAGCGGAAGAGACCCAGTACTTC. Encoded protein: CSVDWLAGAEETQYF.

This rearrangement joins TRBV4-2 to TRBJ2-7; 9 bases line up with TRBD1. J was trimmed by 0 bases and V by 0 bases; bases with no gene match: 6. The length of the CDR3 is 17 residues. Germline CDR1 reads LGHNA; CDR2 reads YNFKEQ. CDR3 amino acids: CASSQEGPGQGSYEQYF. CDR3 DNA: TGTGCCAGCAGCCAAGAGGGTCCGGGACAGGGCTCCTACGAGCAGTACTTC.

The chain couples TRBV7-9 to TRBJ2-1; no reliable D call. CDR1 and CDR2 from the germline V gene are SEHNR and FQNEAQ (reference sequence). The V end was cut by 1 base, the J end by 9 bases, with 22 bases between. The CDR3 totals 17 residues. CDR3 loop: CASSLGPARLGEREQFF. In DNA form, the CDR3 reads TGTGCCAGCAGCTTAGGTCCCGCCCGCCTGGGTGAACGTGAGCAGTTCTTC. The entire variable domain, with the rest obtained from reference TRBV7-9 and TRBJ2-1, is as follows: DTGVSQNPRHKITKRGQNVTFRCDPISEHNRLYWYRQTLGQGPEFLTYFQNEAQLEKSRLLSDRFSAERPKGSFSTLEIQRTEQGDSAMYLCASSLGPARLGEREQFFGPGTRLTVL.

The rearrangement uses TRBV10-3 and TRBJ2-3; D assignment may be TRBD1 or TRBD2 (6 bases each). V was pared by 6 bases and J by 6 bases, with 19 bases between. CDR3 length: 15 residues. The germline gives CDR1 ENHRY, CDR2 SYGVKD. CDR3 residues: CAIRTQGGGADTQYF. The CDR3, as DNA: TGTGCCATCAGAACACAGGGTGGAGGGGCGGATACGCAGTATTTT.

This chain connects TRBV7-9 to TRBJ1-3; TRBD1 agrees at 8 bases. The CDR3 has 15 residues. Germline CDR1 and CDR2: SEHNR and FQNEAQ (reference sequence). Trimming took 2 bases from V and 8 from J; bases not matched to a gene: 8. The CDR3 DNA sequence: TGTGCCAGCAGCTTATCAAGACAGGGGCTTGACACCATATATTTT. It codes for CASSLSRQGLDTIYF.

This clone was seen only a few times. This sequence joins TRBV4-1 and TRBJ1-5; 7 nucleotides agree with TRBD1. The CDR3 is 15 amino acids. CDR1 and CDR2 from the germline V gene are MGHRA and YSYEKL. Losses at the gene ends were 3 bases for V and 6 bases for J; bases not matched to a gene: 8. As DNA, the CDR3 is TGCGCCAGCAGCCAGGAACAGGGGATGGGTCAGCCCCAGCATTTT. This sequence encodes CASSQEQGMGQPQHF.

J is TRBJ2-5 and V is TRBV7-2; the match to TRBD2 covers 11 bases. The length of the CDR3 is 17 residues. Trimming cost V 5 bases and J 2 bases; bases outside gene matches: 10. The germline gives CDR1 SGHTA, CDR2 FQGNSA. CDR3 in amino acids: CASSARLAGLTQETQYF. CDR3 in DNA: TGTGCCAGCAGCGCAAGACTAGCGGGGTTAACTCAAGAGACCCAGTACTTC.

The chain couples TRBV7-9 to TRBJ2-1; 9 bases line up with TRBD2. The CDR3 covers 14 residues. The V gene's germline CDR1 is SEHNR and CDR2 FQNEAQ (reference sequence). V dropped 3 bases and J dropped 5; count of bases not matched to a gene: 2. The CDR3 DNA reads as TGTGCCAGCAGCTTTAGGACTAGCGACAATGAGCAGTTCTTC. Its translation is CASSFRTSDNEQFF.

The V gene is TRBV13, the J gene TRBJ1-5; D gene unclear. Trimming took 1 base from V and 10 from J, leaving 8 bases between them. Germline values: CDR1 PRHDT, CDR2 FYEKMQ (reference sequence). The CDR3 is made up of 12 amino acids. In DNA, the CDR3 is TGTGCCAGCAGCTTAGAGGGAAGTCCCCAGCATTTT. This gives the protein CASSLEGSPQHF.

The rearrangement links TRBV7-8 to TRBJ1-5; no clear D gene. Germline V gene sequence: CDR1 SGHVS, CDR2 FQNEAQ. V shed 5 bases and J shed 1 base, with 12 bases lying between them. This CDR3 is 15 amino acids long. The CDR3 DNA reads TGTGCCAGCAGCGTGGACGGAAGCAGCAATCAGCCCCAGCATTTT. Its protein product is CASSVDGSSNQPQHF.

This chain links TRBV27 with TRBJ2-1; TRBD1 matches at 9 bases. This CDR3 spans 14 amino acids. CDR1 and CDR2 (germline): MNHEY, SMNVEV (reference sequence). J lost 6 bases, V lost 2 bases, and 2 bases had no gene match. The CDR3 DNA reads TGTGCCAGCAGTTTAGCGACAGGGGGCAATGAGCAGTTCTTC. This codes for CASSLATGGNEQFF.

V is TRBV6-1 and J is TRBJ1-5; perhaps TRBD1 as D (5 bases). Germline loops: CDR1 MNHNS, CDR2 SASEGT. The V gene lost 1 base and the J gene lost 4 bases, with 11 bases spanning the gap. There are 15 residues in the CDR3. The CDR3 loop reads CASSEGAGENQPQHF. The CDR3 nucleotides are TGTGCCAGCAGTGAAGGGGCGGGGGAAAATCAGCCCCAGCATTTT.

The V and J genes are TRBV10-1 and TRBJ2-2; D not resolved. V was shortened by 4 bases and J by 3 bases, with 15 bases between the two germline ends. CDR1 is WNHNN, CDR2 SYGVQD, per germline (reference sequence). The CDR3 runs 16 residues. The CDR3 loop reads CASSVFGPADTGELFF. The CDR3 region has the DNA TGCGCCAGCAGTGTCTTTGGGCCAGCCGACACCGGGGAGCTGTTTTTT.

J is TRBJ2-1 and V is TRBV13, with TRBD1 identical over 9 bases. The germline CDR1 and CDR2 sequences are PRHDT and FYEKMQ (reference sequence). This CDR3 has 14 residues. V lost 3 bases to trimming and J lost 7 bases; unmatched junction nucleotides: 4. CDR3 loop: CASSLGQGGNEQFF. The CDR3 DNA reads TGTGCCAGCAGCTTGGGACAGGGAGGGAATGAGCAGTTCTTC.

The chain employs TRBV7-9 and TRBJ2-1, with D possibly TRBD1 on 6 matching bases. Germline assignment: CDR1 SEHNR and CDR2 FQNEAQ (reference sequence). Trimming left V 6 bases short and J 8 bases short, with 20 bases between. The length of the CDR3 is 15 residues. The chain's CDR3 is CASSPTPGAGDEQFF. The CDR3 bases are TGTGCCAGCAGTCCTACGCCAGGGGCGGGCGATGAGCAGTTCTTC.

The chain couples TRBV9 to TRBJ2-3, with 7 bases matching TRBD2. The CDR3 runs to 16 residues. Germline trimming cut 3 bases from V and 0 bases from J; bases unmatched to any gene: 7. Germline V gene lookup returns CDR1 SGDLS and CDR2 YYNGEE. The CDR3 DNA reads as TGTGCCAGCAGCGCGCAAGCGGGGACTAGCACAGATACGCAGTATTTT. This encodes CASSAQAGTSTDTQYF.